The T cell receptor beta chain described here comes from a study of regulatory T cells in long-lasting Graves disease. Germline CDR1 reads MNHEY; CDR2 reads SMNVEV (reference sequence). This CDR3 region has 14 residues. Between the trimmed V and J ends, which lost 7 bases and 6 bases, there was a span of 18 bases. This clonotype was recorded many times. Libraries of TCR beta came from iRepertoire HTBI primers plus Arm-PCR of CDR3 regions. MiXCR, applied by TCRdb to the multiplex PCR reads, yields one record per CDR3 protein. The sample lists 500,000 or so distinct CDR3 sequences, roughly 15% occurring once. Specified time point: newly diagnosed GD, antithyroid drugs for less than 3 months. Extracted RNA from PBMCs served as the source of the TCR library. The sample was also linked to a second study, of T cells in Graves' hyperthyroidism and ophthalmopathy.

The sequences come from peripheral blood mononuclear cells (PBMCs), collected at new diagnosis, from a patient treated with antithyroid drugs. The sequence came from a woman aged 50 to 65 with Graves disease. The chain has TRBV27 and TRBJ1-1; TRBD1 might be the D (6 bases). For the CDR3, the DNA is TGTGCCAGCACCTCCGGGTGGGGGGCTTCTGAAGCTTTCTTT. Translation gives CASTSGWGASEAFF.